This T cell receptor beta chain is from a study of blood T cells in healthy people across ages. Background on the study: Using template switching, researchers captured about one barcoded beta molecule for each two T cells.

Primers used in a second PCR of about 6 to 11 cycles were a sample-barcoded 5' primer and a J-beta primer mix. TCRdb redid the calling of the 5' RACE reads with MiXCR, one entry per CDR3 protein. The table includes about 1.4 million distinct CDR3 sequences, 59% detected once. Total RNA was extracted at no less than 6 micrograms per sample. With regard to this clonotype: Its specificity is unknown.

Whole-study findings and limits: There was no known CMV status for donors, so expanded clonotype changes were possibly confounded.

This CDR3 is built from 15 residues. Looked up from germline, CDR1 is SGHTA and CDR2 is FQGNSA. Trimming cost V 8 bases and J 3 bases, with 20 bases left between them. The chain recombines TRBV7-2 with TRBJ2-7, with D perhaps TRBD1 (7 bases). This receptor was obtained from a man younger than 35 in good health. The source material was blood. The CDR3 DNA is TGTGCCAGCGAGGAAGGGGGCGCGGGGATCTACGAGCAGTACTTC. Translation gives CASEEGGAGIYEQYF.